These 4 T cell receptor beta chains share one sample of origin, sequenced in a study of identical twins. Each CDR3 protein gets one entry after TCRdb re-called the 5' RACE reads with MiXCR. This table has approximately 670,000 distinct CDR3 sequences, approximately 6.1% appearing once. The source material was naive T cells sorted from blood. Receptors were obtained from a man younger than 35 in good health.

This clonotype has just a few counts. The chain is built from TRBV6-2 or TRBV6-3 and TRBJ2-7, with TRBD1 as a possible D gene (6 bases). The germline V gene encodes CDR1 MNHEY and CDR2 SVGEGT. The V and J ends lost 4 bases and 3 bases respectively, with 13 bases between them. The CDR3 extends over 14 amino acids. CDR3 sequence: CASSSRGVGYEQYF. DNA of the CDR3: TGTGCCAGCAGTTCCAGGGGAGTTGGCTACGAGCAGTACTTC.

V gene TRBV7-9 combines with J gene TRBJ1-1, with D perhaps matching TRBD1 (5 bases). The CDR3 sequence is 13 residues long. Germline-derived CDR1 and CDR2 are SEHNR and FQNEAQ (reference sequence). The V end was cut by 3 bases, the J end by 7 bases, with 12 bases between. CDR3 in DNA: TGTGCCAGCAGCTTGGAGGGGCTCGGTGAAGCTTTCTTT. Residues: CASSLEGLGEAFF.

This clonotype was seen at least ten times. J is TRBJ2-3 and V is TRBV27; D possibly matches TRBD1 or TRBD2 (5 bases each). Trimming removed 6 bases at V and 2 bases at J, with 18 bases between. CDR1 is MNHEY, CDR2 SMNVEV, per germline (reference sequence). This CDR3 contains 16 residues. The CDR3 DNA reads TGTGCCAGCAGCCGAGGGGAGACGCGCCCCACAGATACGCAGTATTTT. Protein product: CASSRGETRPTDTQYF.

This clonotype has just a few counts. The V gene is TRBV7-8, the J gene TRBJ2-7, with TRBD2 as a possible D gene (6 bases). The CDR3 totals 14 residues. Germline CDR1 SGHVS, CDR2 FQNEAQ. Trimming stripped 3 bases from V and 7 bases from J, with 16 bases between. The CDR3 DNA is TGTGCCAGCAGCTTCCGCGACCCGGCGGGAGAGCAGTACGTC. Amino acids: CASSFRDPAGEQYV.